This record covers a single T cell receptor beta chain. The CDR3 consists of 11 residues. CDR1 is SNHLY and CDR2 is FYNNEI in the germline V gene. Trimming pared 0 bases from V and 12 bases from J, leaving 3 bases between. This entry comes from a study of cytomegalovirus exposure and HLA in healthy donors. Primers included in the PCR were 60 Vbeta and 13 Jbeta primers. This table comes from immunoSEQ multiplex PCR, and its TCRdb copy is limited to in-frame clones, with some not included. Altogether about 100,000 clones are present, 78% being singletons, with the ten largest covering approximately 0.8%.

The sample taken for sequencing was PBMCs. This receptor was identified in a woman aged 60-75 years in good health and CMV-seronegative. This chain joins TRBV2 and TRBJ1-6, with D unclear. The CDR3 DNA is TGTGCCAGCAGTGAAGCCCTACCCCTCCACTTT. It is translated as CASSEALPLHF.